These 21 T cell receptor beta chains share one sample of origin, sequenced in a study of blood T cell repertoires in COVID-19. TCRdb's table, derived via immunoSEQ multiplex PCR, lists solely in-frame clones and lacks some. In the table there are about 190,000 clones, 79% of which are singletons. The specimen sequenced was peripheral blood. These receptors came from a man between 60 and 75 years old with active or convalescent COVID-19.

The chain couples TRBV29-1 to TRBJ2-1, with D possibly matching TRBD1 (6 bases). From germline, CDR1 is SQVTM and CDR2 ANQGSEA. This CDR3 contains 14 residues. Trimming left V 1 base short and J 5 bases short, with 12 bases between. The CDR3 DNA reads as TGCAGCGTTGAAGTTAGGGGGACGGACAATGAGCAGTTCTTC. It is translated as CSVEVRGTDNEQFF.

The rearrangement links TRBV3-1 (or the pseudogene TRBV3-2) to TRBJ2-1; TRBD2 aligns across 8 bases. CDR3 size: 18 residues. Trimming cost V 0 bases and J 3 bases; bases outside gene matches: 10. CDR1 is LGHDT and CDR2 is YNNKEL in the germline V gene (reference sequence). The CDR3 region is CASSQDGGPGGIYNEQFF. Here the CDR3 DNA reads TGTGCCAGCAGCCAAGATGGAGGACCGGGAGGGATCTACAATGAGCAGTTCTTC.

The V gene is TRBV12-3 or TRBV12-4, the J gene TRBJ2-3; D is ambiguous. There are 11 residues in the CDR3. V was shortened by 6 bases and J by 5 bases, with 6 bases between the two germline ends. The CDR3 spells CASRLRDTQYF. In DNA form, the CDR3 reads TGTGCCAGCAGGCTACGAGATACGCAGTATTTT.

The chain uses TRBV2 and TRBJ2-5; 8 bases map to TRBD2. CDR3 size: 14 residues. Losses at the gene ends were 5 bases for V and 2 bases for J; bases not matched to a gene: 4. Germline V gene data show CDR1 as SNHLY and CDR2 as FYNNEI. The CDR3 is CASSTGGGQETQYF. The DNA of the CDR3 is TGTGCCAGCAGTACGGGAGGGGGACAAGAGACCCAGTACTTC. The full variable domain, completed using reference TRBV2 and TRBJ2-5, is EPEVTQTPSHQVTQMGQEVILRCVPISNHLYFYWYRQILGQKVEFLVSFYNNEISEKSEIFDDQFSVERPDGSNFTLKIRSTKLEDSAMYFCASSTGGGQETQYFGPGTRLLVL.

This clone has more than one count but fewer than ten. The chain uses TRBV7-9 and TRBJ1-4; D possibly corresponds to TRBD1 (6 bases). Trimming pared 1 base from V and 5 bases from J, leaving 17 bases between. Germline CDR1 and CDR2: SEHNR and FQNEAQ (reference sequence). CDR3 length: 17 residues. CDR3 in DNA: TGTGCCAGCAGCTTAGTTGGGGGCGGAATTATAAATGAAAAACTGTTTTTT. Translating it yields CASSLVGGGIINEKLFF.

V is TRBV11-2 and J is TRBJ2-1; 15 bases agree with TRBD2. J lost 7 bases, V lost 1 base, and 5 bases had no gene match. The CDR3 spans 17 residues. The V gene's germline CDR1 is SGHAT and CDR2 FQNNGV. Written as DNA, the CDR3 is TGTGCCAGCAGCTTAGCCCGGACTAGCGGGAGGGGTAATGAGCAGTTCTTC. Protein product: CASSLARTSGRGNEQFF.

The chain has TRBV18 and TRBJ2-2, with TRBD1 matching over 10 bases. This CDR3 comprises 23 residues. V shed 3 bases and J 2 bases; nucleotides not matched to a gene: 24. The V gene's germline CDR1 is KGHSH and CDR2 LQKENI. The CDR3 reads CASSPDRDRGPVIAGQNTGELFF. In DNA form, the CDR3 reads TGTGCCAGCTCACCTGACCGGGACAGGGGTCCGGTAATAGCGGGTCAAAACACCGGGGAGCTGTTTTTT.

Worth noting for this clone: A read error may produce the germline difference seen at one junction end. V is TRBV28 and J is TRBJ2-1, with 8 bases aligning to TRBD2. This CDR3 is 13 amino acids long. Germline V gene sequence: CDR1 MDHEN, CDR2 SYDVKM. As DNA, the CDR3 is TGTGCCAGCAGCTCTACTGTGCGGGAGGAGCGGTTCTTC. Translation gives CASSSTVREERFF. Full variable domain (rest looked up from reference TRBV28 and TRBJ2-1): DVKVTQSSRYLVKRTGEKVFLECVQDMDHENMFWYRQDPGLGLRLIYFSYDVKMKEKGDIPEGYSVSREKKERFSLILESASTNQTSMYLCASSSTVREERFFGPGTRLTVL.

This clone was observed a handful of times. The chain carries TRBV2 and TRBJ1-5, with a weak D call TRBD1 (6 bases). With 7 bases removed from V and 4 bases from J, the gap between germline ends came to 14 bases. Germline V gene lookup returns CDR1 SNHLY and CDR2 FYNNEI. This CDR3 contains 14 residues. CDR3 nucleotides: TGTGCCAGCACCCTCCTACAGGGAAATCAGCCCCAGCATTTT. It yields the protein CASTLLQGNQPQHF.

The V and J genes are TRBV11-2 and TRBJ1-1, with a tentative D call TRBD1 (6 bases). Deletions cut 2 bases from V and 8 bases from J, with 12 bases between. Germline assignment: CDR1 SGHAT and CDR2 FQNNGV. The CDR3 length is 13 residues. The DNA of the CDR3 is TGTGCCAGCAGCTTAACAGAGGGGACAGAAGCTTTCTTT. Translating gives CASSLTEGTEAFF.

The chain combines TRBV4-1 with TRBJ2-2; D gene unclear. The CDR3 consists of 13 residues. V dropped 7 bases and J dropped 6 bases, with 12 bases sitting between them. CDR1 is MGHRA and CDR2 is YSYEKL in the germline V gene. The CDR3 region has the DNA TGCGCCAGCAAGTACGGTACTGCCGGGGAGCTGTTTTTT. It translates to CASKYGTAGELFF.

V usage is TRBV5-1 and J usage is TRBJ1-1; TRBD1 agrees at 7 bases. This CDR3 region has 14 residues. V shed 2 bases, J shed 1 base, and the junction held 2 bases outside the gene matches. Germline values: CDR1 SGHRS, CDR2 YFSETQ. The CDR3 sequence is CASSLQGPNTEAFF. The CDR3 region has the DNA TGCGCCAGCAGCTTACAGGGGCCGAACACTGAAGCTTTCTTT.

This chain uses TRBV19 with TRBJ1-5, with D possibly being TRBD1 (5 bases). The CDR3 spans 14 residues. The V and J ends lost 1 base and 6 bases respectively, with 10 bases between them. Germline V gives CDR1 LNHDA, CDR2 SQIVND (reference sequence). Here the CDR3 reads CASSIGAGSQPQHF. CDR3 sequence (DNA): TGTGCCAGTAGTATAGGGGCAGGGTCTCAGCCCCAGCATTTT.

The rearrangement uses TRBV10-2 and TRBJ2-3; D not certain. The length of the CDR3 is 14 residues. Trimming stripped 2 bases from V and 0 bases from J, with 6 bases between. In germline, CDR1 is WSHSY, CDR2 SAAADI. The CDR3 bases are TGCGCCAGCAGTGAGGGAGACAGCACAGATACGCAGTATTTT. This codes for CASSEGDSTDTQYF.

The chain employs TRBV5-1 and TRBJ2-5; D perhaps matches TRBD1 (6 bases). Germline loops: CDR1 SGHRS, CDR2 YFSETQ. This CDR3 spans 12 amino acids. Trimming took off 4 bases at V and 5 bases at J, with 9 bases between the two ends. This chain's CDR3 is CASSEQGETQYF. The CDR3 DNA reads as TGCGCCAGCAGCGAGCAGGGGGAGACCCAGTACTTC.

The CDR3 protein is CASSPGSSRDGYTF. The CDR3 region has the DNA TGTGCCAGCTCACCCGGTTCAAGTCGGGATGGCTACACCTTC. The chain couples TRBV18 to TRBJ1-2, with D hard to call. Germline lookup yields CDR1 KGHSH and CDR2 LQKENI. V lost 3 bases and J lost 6, with 14 bases in between. The CDR3 has 14 amino acids.

The rearrangement links TRBV28 to TRBJ2-7; TRBD1 aligns across 10 bases. CDR1 is MDHEN and CDR2 is SYDVKM in the germline V gene. Germline trimming cut 8 bases from V and 6 bases from J; bases unmatched to any gene: 7. CDR3 length: 13 residues. This CDR3 reads CASLDRGQREQYF. DNA of the CDR3: TGTGCCAGCTTAGACAGGGGGCAGCGCGAGCAGTACTTC.

The chain links TRBV10-3 to TRBJ2-3; D unclear. This CDR3 is built from 14 residues. Germline V gene lookup returns CDR1 ENHRY and CDR2 SYGVKD. V dropped 3 bases and J dropped 2 bases, with 9 bases sitting between them. CDR3 region: CAISDRLYTDTQYF. The CDR3 DNA is TGTGCCATCAGTGACCGACTTTACACAGATACGCAGTATTTT.

The chain employs TRBV6-1 and TRBJ2-5; 8 bases are a match to TRBD1. This CDR3 is built from 17 residues. V trimming: 2 bases; J trimming: 5 bases; junction bases outside the gene matches: 13. Germline V lookup: CDR1 MNHNS, CDR2 SASEGT. The CDR3 sequence is CASSEKGQGRHRETQYF. Here the CDR3 DNA reads TGTGCCAGCAGTGAAAAAGGACAGGGAAGGCACCGGGAGACCCAGTACTTC.

The chain couples TRBV4-1 to TRBJ2-2, with TRBD2 identical over 13 bases. J gave up 2 bases and V 4 bases, and 4 bases lay outside the gene matches. Germline V gene lookup returns CDR1 MGHRA and CDR2 YSYEKL. This CDR3 has 17 amino acids. CDR3 in DNA: TGCGCCAGCAGCCGCGGACTAGCGGGAGATAACACCGGGGAGCTGTTTTTT. It translates to CASSRGLAGDNTGELFF.

The chain has TRBV18 and TRBJ1-1; 8 bases agree with TRBD1. J was trimmed by 6 bases and V by 2 bases; bases with no gene match: 5. The germline gives CDR1 KGHSH, CDR2 LQKENI. This CDR3 has 14 residues. CDR3 in amino acids: CASSPTGGRAEAFF. CDR3 nucleotides: TGTGCCAGCTCACCAACAGGGGGAAGGGCTGAAGCTTTCTTT.